These 12 T cell receptor beta chains originate from one sample sequenced in a study of post-analysis software for immune sequencing data. Study-wide findings and caveats: About 5 TRBV segments appeared more often in patients than in controls, and TRBV5-6, TRBV5-1 and TRBV20-1 were among these.

TCR beta libraries were prepared from cDNA with unique molecular identifiers. TCRdb passed the PCR reads through MiXCR, listing each CDR3 protein once. This sample has fewer than 900,000 distinct CDR3 sequences, with about 45% found just once. These TCRs are of unknown antigen specificity. The sample comprised blood. The receptors were sampled from a girl aged 5-17 years with multiple sclerosis.

The chain couples TRBV2 to TRBJ2-1; 10 positions match TRBD2. Germline lookup yields CDR1 SNHLY and CDR2 FYNNEI. CDR3 size: 14 residues. The ends lost 6 bases at V and 10 bases at J; junction bases unmatched: 9. For the CDR3, the DNA is TGTGCCAGCAGATTACTAGCGGGGACCTTGGAGCAGTTCTTC. Residues: CASRLLAGTLEQFF.

This clonotype has more than one count but fewer than ten. The chain carries TRBV12-3 or TRBV12-4 and TRBJ2-3; tentatively, D is TRBD2 (6 bases). The CDR3 runs 14 residues. Trimming removed 6 bases at V and 6 bases at J, with 16 bases between. CDR3 protein: CASSRRRGGDTQYF. The DNA of the CDR3 is TGTGCCAGCAGCCGCCGGCGGGGAGGTGATACGCAGTATTTT.

The V gene is TRBV12-3 or TRBV12-4, the J gene TRBJ1-2, with 10 bases fitting TRBD1. V lost 3 bases to trimming and J lost 5 bases; unmatched junction nucleotides: 6. This CDR3 is built from 15 residues. The CDR3 loop is CASSFWTGGGYGYTF. For the CDR3, the DNA is TGTGCCAGCAGTTTCTGGACAGGGGGGGGATATGGCTACACCTTC.

In nucleotides, the CDR3 is TGCAGCGCCGCGGCCAACCGGGACAGGTCTGAAGCTTTCTTT. It specifies CSAAANRDRSEAFF. The chain links TRBV29-1 to TRBJ1-1; 8 nucleotides line up with TRBD1. The CDR3 contains 14 residues. V gave up 7 bases and J gave up 6 bases; unmatched junction bases: 13. The germline gives CDR1 SQVTM, CDR2 ANQGSEA. The full variable domain, in which reference TRBV29-1 and TRBJ1-1 provide the parts outside the CDR3, is SAVISQKPSRDICQRGTSLTIQCQVDSQVTMMFWYRQQPGQSLTLIATANQGSEATYESGFVIDKFPISRPNLTFSTLTVSNMSPEDSSIYLCSAAANRDRSEAFFGQGTRLTVV.

The gene calls are TRBV7-9 and TRBJ2-7; 10 bases align to TRBD1. Per germline, CDR1 SEHNR and CDR2 FQNEAQ (reference sequence). The ends lost 8 bases at V and 2 bases at J; junction bases unmatched: 9. This CDR3 comprises 15 residues. Here the CDR3 DNA reads TGTGCCAGCTTGGTAGGGGGACAGGGGACCTACGAGCAGTACTTC. This codes for CASLVGGQGTYEQYF.

The chain recombines TRBV20-1 with TRBJ2-7; no definite D call. CDR1 is DFQATT, CDR2 SNEGSKA, per germline (reference sequence). The V end was cut by 0 bases, the J end by 0 bases, with 9 bases between. CDR3 length: 14 amino acids. The CDR3 bases are TGCAGTGCTAGAGATCACGGCACCTCCTACGAGCAGTACTTC. It is translated as CSARDHGTSYEQYF.

The V gene is TRBV6-2 or TRBV6-3, the J gene TRBJ2-5; 10 bases align to TRBD1. The end of the DNA aligns better with TRBJ2-7, so the J call may be wrong. Germline CDR1 is MNHEY and CDR2 is SVGEGT. The CDR3 is made up of 15 amino acids. The CDR3 region is CATRSRDRGTYEQYF. The CDR3 nucleotides read TGTGCCACGCGGTCCCGGGACAGGGGCACCTACGAGCAGTACTTC.

The V call is TRBV4-3, the J call TRBJ2-1; 8 positions match TRBD2. V gave up 1 base and J gave up 5 bases; unmatched junction bases: 7. The CDR3 totals 16 residues. Germline lookup yields CDR1 LGHNA and CDR2 YSLEER. CDR3 in amino acids: CASSQVSSGINNEQFF. The CDR3 nucleotides are TGCGCCAGCAGCCAAGTCAGTAGCGGGATCAACAATGAGCAGTTCTTC.

This chain connects TRBV25-1 to TRBJ2-7; no reliable D call. The CDR3 is 13 residues long. Germline loops: CDR1 MGHDK, CDR2 SYGVNS. V lost 4 bases and J 4 bases, leaving 11 bases between the germline ends. The CDR3 protein is CASSASKFYEQYF. In nucleotides, the CDR3 is TGTGCCAGCAGTGCGTCCAAGTTTTACGAGCAGTACTTC.

The rearrangement uses TRBV10-3 and TRBJ2-7; 11 nucleotides match TRBD2. Germline-derived CDR1 and CDR2 are ENHRY and SYGVKD. The CDR3 is 16 amino acids. V shed 2 bases, J shed 1 base, and the junction held 4 bases outside the gene matches. CDR3 in amino acids: CAISEVAGGPSYEQYF. The CDR3 bases are TGTGCCATCAGTGAGGTAGCGGGAGGGCCATCCTACGAGCAGTACTTC.

A single count supports this clonotype. V and J are TRBV12-3 or TRBV12-4 and TRBJ2-5, with 7 bases aligning to TRBD2. V was pared by 1 base and J by 3 bases, with 11 bases of the junction left unmatched. The CDR3 is made up of 17 amino acids. The CDR3 sequence is CASSLVGLAVPEETQYF. The CDR3 nucleotides read TGTGCCAGCAGTTTAGTGGGGCTAGCGGTCCCCGAAGAGACCCAGTACTTC.

The V and J genes are TRBV20-1 and TRBJ2-5; TRBD2 agrees at 12 bases. Unmatched junction bases numbered 7, after V lost 0 bases and J lost 2 bases. This CDR3 comprises 17 residues. Germline CDR1 reads DFQATT; CDR2 reads SNEGSKA (reference sequence). The CDR3 sequence is CSARDPRLAGVQETQYF. Written as DNA, the CDR3 is TGCAGTGCTAGAGATCCACGACTAGCGGGAGTACAAGAGACCCAGTACTTC.